This entry lists 2 T cell receptor beta chains sequenced from one sample in a study of monozygotic twins with inflammatory bowel disease (dated by TCRdb to between 2018 and 2021). The library was obtained by 5' RACE. The sequencer was an Illumina HiSeq 2500. TCRdb reprocessed the reads and assigns one entry to each CDR3 protein sequence, leaving out DNA. The sample table gives approximately 300,000 distinct CDR3 sequences. The leading ten clones occupy more than 4.5% of the sample. The sample comprised blood. All receptors derive from a human donor with ulcerative colitis or Crohn's disease, or a healthy co-twin of an affected twin (not recorded which).

The chain links TRBV27 to TRBJ2-7; as DNA is missing, the TRBD2 call by TCRdb cannot be tested. The CDR3 totals 14 residues. Germline V lookup: CDR1 MNHEY, CDR2 SMNVEV (reference sequence). The CDR3 protein is CASKREDGTYEQYF.

V is TRBV10-3 and J is TRBJ1-6; TCRdb proposes TRBD1, but this gene call is untestable without DNA. The length of the CDR3 is 13 residues. Germline-derived CDR1 and CDR2 are ENHRY and SYGVKD. CDR3 in amino acids: CAITPQGGSPLHF.